This paragraph covers one TCR beta chain sequence. The data were obtained in a study of technical replicates of blood from a few donors. The V and J ends lost 5 bases and 2 bases, in that order; junction bases with no gene match: 4. Looked up from germline, CDR1 is SNHLY and CDR2 is FYNNEI. The CDR3 has 14 amino acids. The data were produced by immunoSEQ multiplex PCR, yet TCRdb's version contains in-frame clones alone and is incomplete. Of some 13,000 clones listed, approximately 96% are singletons. Sequenced material: PBMCs. The receptor was isolated from a human donor in good health. This sequence joins TRBV2 and TRBJ2-7; TRBD1 aligns across 9 bases. Written as DNA, the CDR3 is TGTGCCAGCAGTCTACAGGGGGCTCCCTACGAGCAGTACTTC. As protein: CASSLQGAPYEQYF.